These 20 T cell receptor beta chains came from one sample sequenced in a study of metastatic and nonmetastatic thyroid tumors. All patients were treatment-naive before thyroid surgery. TCRdb re-called clones from the PCR reads using MiXCR. This sample carries 43,000 or so clones, 4% to 5% of them seen once, and the ten largest clones take 7.5% to 10%. Source material: blood. These receptors were obtained from a female donor with papillary thyroid cancer or a benign thyroid nodule (not recorded which). Some clones in this sample may be carry-over from other donors' samples.

This clone was seen ten or more times. This chain uses TRBV9 with TRBJ2-1, with 7 bases matching TRBD2. Germline V gene data show CDR1 as SGDLS and CDR2 as YYNGEE. The CDR3 is 16 amino acids. V dropped 2 bases and J dropped 4; count of bases not matched to a gene: 9. The CDR3 DNA reads TGTGCCAGCAGCGTGTCGGGAGGCCTGGGGTACAATGAGCAGTTCTTC. It translates to CASSVSGGLGYNEQFF.

The chain uses TRBV6-1 and TRBJ1-6; D not resolved. The CDR3 runs 15 residues. Trimming pared 6 bases from V and 5 bases from J, leaving 14 bases between. CDR1 is MNHNS and CDR2 is SASEGT in the germline V gene. The DNA for the CDR3 is TGTGCCAGCAGCCTGGAACCAACCAATAATTCACCCCTCCACTTT. Translation gives CASSLEPTNNSPLHF.

In its sample, this clone was seen many times. J is TRBJ2-7 and V is TRBV7-6, with a possible D match to TRBD2 (5 bases). Trimming took 1 base from V and 6 from J, leaving 13 bases between them. Looked up from germline, CDR1 is SGHVS and CDR2 is FNYEAQ. The CDR3 contains 14 residues. The CDR3 here is CASSLVESTSEQYF. In DNA, the CDR3 is TGTGCCAGCAGCTTAGTGGAATCAACTAGCGAGCAGTACTTC. The full variable domain, in which reference TRBV7-6 and TRBJ2-7 provide the parts outside the CDR3, is GAGVSQSPRYKVTKRGQDVALRCDPISGHVSLYWYRQALGQGPEFLTYFNYEAQQDKSGLPNDRFSAERPEGSISTLTIQRTEQRDSAMYRCASSLVESTSEQYFGPGTRLTVT.

V is TRBV28 and J is TRBJ2-7, with 7 bases aligning to TRBD1. This CDR3 has 17 amino acids. CDR1 MDHEN and CDR2 SYDVKM come from the germline V gene. The J segment lost 0 bases and the V segment lost 0 bases, leaving 8 bases of the junction unmatched. The CDR3 DNA follows: TGTGCCAGCAGTTTATGGGTGGGGCAGGGGGACTCCTACGAGCAGTACTTC. Translated: CASSLWVGQGDSYEQYF.

CDR3 DNA sequence: TGCGCCAGCAGCCAAGAACCGGCGGGATCGAAGATCACCGGGGAGCTGTTTTTT. Protein product: CASSQEPAGSKITGELFF. V and J are TRBV4-1 and TRBJ2-2, with D tentatively TRBD2 (6 bases). Trimming cost V 0 bases and J 4 bases, with 18 bases left between them. This CDR3 region has 18 residues. Germline CDR1 is MGHRA and CDR2 is YSYEKL.

The chain carries TRBV6-1 and TRBJ1-5; D is unclear. Trimming took off 11 bases at V and 5 bases at J, with 7 bases between the two ends. The length of the CDR3 is 10 residues. CDR1 is MNHNS, CDR2 SASEGT, per germline. In DNA form, the CDR3 reads TGTGCCCCCATCTATCAGCCCCAGCATTTT. Translation gives CAPIYQPQHF.

This clone was picked up many times. The chain employs TRBV20-1 and TRBJ2-1, with D uncertain. The length of the CDR3 is 13 residues. V was pared by 5 bases and J by 8 bases, with 16 bases between. CDR1 and CDR2 from the germline V gene are DFQATT and SNEGSKA (reference sequence). CDR3 DNA sequence: TGCAGTGCTGCCGATCTTGTAGGCGATGAGCAGTTCTTC. This gives the protein CSAADLVGDEQFF.

This clone appeared many times. The chain employs TRBV12-3 or TRBV12-4 and TRBJ1-4, with D uncertain. CDR3 length equals 11 residues. Trimming pared 3 bases from V and 7 bases from J, leaving 3 bases between. CDR3 DNA sequence: TGTGCCAGCAGTTTGCGTGAAAAACTGTTTTTT. This translates into CASSLREKLFF.

This clone was detected ten times or more. The chain combines TRBV24-1 with TRBJ2-5; possible D gene TRBD1, 5 bases. V was pared by 3 bases and J by 4 bases, with 17 bases between. CDR1 and CDR2 from the germline V gene are KGHDR and SFDVKD. The CDR3 spans 16 residues. For the CDR3, the DNA is TGTGCCACCAGTGATCCCACCGGACAAGGCGGAGAGACCCAGTACTTC. Amino acid sequence: CATSDPTGQGGETQYF.

This clone showed up many times. The chain is built from TRBV20-1 and TRBJ2-1; possibly TRBD1 for D (6 bases). CDR3 length: 14 amino acids. Trimming removed 0 bases at V and 5 bases at J, with 11 bases between. Germline CDR1 DFQATT, CDR2 SNEGSKA (reference sequence). The CDR3 protein is CSAREAQGDNEQFF. Written as DNA, the CDR3 is TGCAGTGCTAGAGAAGCACAGGGTGACAATGAGCAGTTCTTC.

This clone was detected ten times or more. This CDR3 reads CASSRLAGATLNEQFF. CDR3 sequence (DNA): TGCGCCAGCAGCCGCTTAGCGGGAGCTACCCTTAATGAGCAGTTCTTC. The V call is TRBV5-1, the J call TRBJ2-1, with 9 nucleotides matching TRBD2. Germline V gene lookup returns CDR1 SGHRS and CDR2 YFSETQ. V trimming: 4 bases; J trimming: 7 bases; junction bases outside the gene matches: 12. This CDR3 is 16 amino acids long.

This clone was picked up a small number of times. This chain links TRBV6-2 or TRBV6-3 with TRBJ2-5; D perhaps matches TRBD1 (5 bases). With 4 bases removed from V and 5 bases from J, the gap between germline ends came to 11 bases. The CDR3 has 13 amino acids. Germline V gene data show CDR1 as MNHEY and CDR2 as SVGEGT. CDR3 nucleotides: TGTGCCAGCAGTTGGTGGGGCCCTGAGACCCAGTACTTC. This gives the protein CASSWWGPETQYF.

This clone was counted between two and nine times. The V call is TRBV6-1, the J call TRBJ2-7, with D perhaps TRBD1 or TRBD2 (6 bases each). In germline, CDR1 is MNHNS, CDR2 SASEGT. The CDR3 sequence is 15 residues long. V shed 6 bases and J shed 4 bases, with 19 bases lying between them. The CDR3, as DNA: TGTGCCAGCAGCCAAGCCGGGGGCGCTGGGTACGAGCAGTACTTC. Residues: CASSQAGGAGYEQYF.

This clone was seen only a few times. The chain joins TRBV27 to TRBJ2-7, with D unresolved. Germline V gene lookup returns CDR1 MNHEY and CDR2 SMNVEV (reference sequence). The V end lost 7 bases, the J end lost 3 bases, and 16 bases lay between the germline ends. CDR3 length: 14 amino acids. CDR3 DNA sequence: TGTGCCAGCACCCCCTGTACAAACCTCTACGAGCAGTACTTC. This codes for CASTPCTNLYEQYF.

This clone was detected ten times or more. The chain couples TRBV11-3 to TRBJ2-5, with a possible D match to TRBD2 (6 bases). There are 15 residues in the CDR3. V lost 1 base, J lost 5 bases, and 14 bases lay in between. The germline V gene has CDR1 SGHNT and CDR2 YENEEA. The CDR3 loop reads CASSLGERVPETQYF. CDR3 DNA: TGTGCCAGCAGCTTAGGAGAGCGGGTACCGGAGACCCAGTACTTC.

This clone has at least ten counts. This chain joins TRBV7-8 and TRBJ2-1; D may be TRBD1 (6 bases). Trimming took 1 base from V and 5 from J, leaving 9 bases between them. CDR1 and CDR2 (germline): SGHVS, FQNEAQ. CDR3 size: 14 residues. In DNA form, the CDR3 reads TGTGCCAGCAGCTTAGGAGGACAGCACAATGAGCAGTTCTTC. It encodes CASSLGGQHNEQFF.

In this sample, this clone turned up a few times. A much larger clone differs from this one at a single base, so this may be a read error. Other DNA sequences in the same sample also yield this CDR3. The V and J genes are TRBV5-5 and TRBJ2-5, with no clear D. Per the germline V gene, CDR1 is SGHKS and CDR2 is YYEKEE (reference sequence). The CDR3 runs to 18 residues. Trimming cost V 2 bases and J 2 bases, with 22 bases left between them. The CDR3 is CASSLSSVGGERQETQYF. CDR3 nucleotide sequence: TGTGCCAGCAGCTTAAGTTCGGTTGGCGGCGAGAGACAAGAGACCCAGTACTTC.

This clone was seen ten or more times. The chain links TRBV5-4 to TRBJ2-3, with 9 bases fitting TRBD1. CDR1 is SGHNT, CDR2 YYREEE, per germline (reference sequence). The ends lost 5 bases at V and 2 bases at J; junction bases unmatched: 6. This CDR3 has 15 amino acids. The CDR3 protein is CASRSGTGNTDTQYF. CDR3 DNA: TGTGCCAGCAGATCCGGGACAGGGAACACAGATACGCAGTATTTT.

This clone occurred a few times. The genes are TRBV20-1 and TRBJ2-2; the D gene is possibly TRBD2 (7 bases). In germline, CDR1 is DFQATT, CDR2 SNEGSKA (reference sequence). The V and J ends lost 0 bases and 8 bases respectively, with 10 bases between them. The CDR3 totals 13 residues. CDR3: CSARDRGAGELFF. The CDR3 DNA sequence: TGCAGTGCTAGAGATCGGGGGGCGGGGGAGCTGTTTTTT.

At least ten counts were recorded for this clone. The chain links TRBV18 to TRBJ1-6; tentatively, D is TRBD1 (6 bases). Between the trimmed V and J ends, which lost 6 bases and 5 bases, there was a span of 14 bases. CDR1 is KGHSH and CDR2 is LQKENI in the germline V gene. The CDR3 spans 15 residues. Written as DNA, the CDR3 is TGTGCCAGCTCCTTTGACAGGAGAGATAATTCACCCCTCCACTTT. Translating gives CASSFDRRDNSPLHF.